This is a list of T cell receptor beta chains from one sample in a study of T cell repertoires in cytomegalovirus infection. TCRdb independently ran MiXCR on the reads; one entry per CDR3 protein. The sample contains around 230,000 distinct CDR3 sequences, 6.5% of which appear only once. Sequenced sample: PBMCs. Receptors originate from a human donor in good health (CMV status not recorded). Some clones in this sample may be carry-over from other donors' samples. Each CDR3 is given with its conserved first and last residue. Fields, in order: J gene, V gene, D gene, clone size, CDR3 DNA, CDR3 protein. The D gene is left open where the match is weak. Clone size is not always given. Where it is, it says once, few, many or a class for expanded clones.

j_call: TRBJ1-6
v_call: TRBV20-1
d_call: -
clone_size: -
cdr3_nt: TGCAGTGCTAGAGATCAAGGGAATTCACCCCTCCACTTT
cdr3_aa: CSARDQGNSPLHF

j_call: TRBJ1-5
v_call: TRBV6-2/TRBV6-3
d_call: -
clone_size: many
cdr3_nt: TGTGCCAGCAGTTACGAGGGGGGGCAGCCCCAGCATTTT
cdr3_aa: CASSYEGGQPQHF

j_call: TRBJ2-5
v_call: TRBV7-2
d_call: -
clone_size: many
cdr3_nt: TGTGCCAGCAGCTTAGAAGCGGCTAGCCGTATCGAGACCCAGTACTTC
cdr3_aa: CASSLEAASRIETQYF

j_call: TRBJ2-1
v_call: TRBV7-3
d_call: TRBD2
clone_size: many
cdr3_nt: TGTGCCAGCAGCTTAATTTCGGGTCGGGGGGGCCTAAATGAGCAGTTCTTC
cdr3_aa: CASSLISGRGGLNEQFF

j_call: TRBJ1-2
v_call: TRBV20-1
d_call: TRBD1
clone_size: many
cdr3_nt: TGCAGTGCTAAAACAGGGGCGTTAGGCTACACCTTC
cdr3_aa: CSAKTGALGYTF

j_call: TRBJ2-7
v_call: TRBV18
d_call: TRBD2
clone_size: many
cdr3_nt: TGTGCCAGCTCACCGCGGGGGACCCACTACGAGCAGTACTTC
cdr3_aa: CASSPRGTHYEQYF

j_call: TRBJ1-1
v_call: TRBV20-1
d_call: -
clone_size: many
cdr3_nt: TGCAGTGCTACCGACTCGAACACTGAAGCTTTCTTT
cdr3_aa: CSATDSNTEAFF

j_call: TRBJ2-4
v_call: TRBV7-9
d_call: -
clone_size: many
cdr3_nt: TGTGCCAGCAGTTACGGTCCGGTTTTTCAGTACTTC
cdr3_aa: CASSYGPVFQYF

j_call: TRBJ1-1
v_call: TRBV7-2
d_call: -
clone_size: many
cdr3_nt: TGTGCCAGCAGCCCCTTCTCTGAAGCTTTCTTT
cdr3_aa: CASSPFSEAFF

j_call: TRBJ2-3
v_call: TRBV29-1
d_call: -
clone_size: many
cdr3_nt: TGCAGCTGCCCCAGGGGGGGCACAGATACGCAGTATTTT
cdr3_aa: CSCPRGGTDTQYF

j_call: TRBJ1-2
v_call: TRBV29-1
d_call: -
clone_size: -
cdr3_nt: TGCAGCGTTGAGGGGGGGGCGAAGGCCTATGGCTACCCCTTC
cdr3_aa: CSVEGGAKAYGYPF

j_call: TRBJ2-7
v_call: TRBV4-3
d_call: -
clone_size: many
cdr3_nt: TGCGCCAGCAGCCCCAAGATGGGTTACGAGCAGTACTTC
cdr3_aa: CASSPKMGYEQYF

j_call: TRBJ1-2
v_call: TRBV9
d_call: -
clone_size: many
cdr3_nt: TGTGCCAGCAGCGTATGGTCCCTCGGGGGAACTAACTATGGCTACACCTTC
cdr3_aa: CASSVWSLGGTNYGYTF

j_call: TRBJ2-7
v_call: TRBV20-1
d_call: -
clone_size: -
cdr3_nt: TGCAGTGCTAGAGGGACCCGCTATTACGAGCAGTACTTC
cdr3_aa: CSARGTRYYEQYF

j_call: TRBJ1-1
v_call: TRBV7-2
d_call: -
clone_size: many
cdr3_nt: TGTGCCAGCAGCTTCAGTGAGGGGGACACTGAAGCTTTCTTT
cdr3_aa: CASSFSEGDTEAFF

j_call: TRBJ2-5
v_call: TRBV29-1
d_call: -
clone_size: few
cdr3_nt: TGCAGCGTTGACTCGGGTTACCAAGAGACCCAGTACTTC
cdr3_aa: CSVDSGYQETQYF

j_call: TRBJ1-6
v_call: TRBV12-3/TRBV12-4
d_call: -
clone_size: many
cdr3_nt: TGTGCCAGCAGTTTAGCCGGCCAGGTGGGGGATTCACCCCTCCACTTT
cdr3_aa: CASSLAGQVGDSPLHF

j_call: TRBJ1-1
v_call: TRBV5-1
d_call: -
clone_size: -
cdr3_nt: TGCGCCAGCAGCTCCTTGGGAATGAACACTGAAGCTTTCTTT
cdr3_aa: CASSSLGMNTEAFF

j_call: TRBJ2-5
v_call: TRBV20-1
d_call: -
clone_size: -
cdr3_nt: TGCAGTGCTAGAGCCCCGCGTAGGGGAGAAGAGACCCAGTACTTC
cdr3_aa: CSARAPRRGEETQYF

j_call: TRBJ1-1
v_call: TRBV7-9
d_call: -
clone_size: -
cdr3_nt: TGTGCCAGCAGCCCCGAAAGGGGCGTAGGGAGCACTGAAGCTTTCTTT
cdr3_aa: CASSPERGVGSTEAFF

j_call: TRBJ1-2
v_call: TRBV11-1
d_call: -
clone_size: many
cdr3_nt: TGTGCCAGCAGCTTCGGCGTAAACTATGGCTACACCTTC
cdr3_aa: CASSFGVNYGYTF

j_call: TRBJ2-7
v_call: TRBV6-1
d_call: -
clone_size: many
cdr3_nt: TGTGCCAGCAGAATTAGGAGCTCCTACGAGCAGTACTTC
cdr3_aa: CASRIRSSYEQYF

j_call: TRBJ1-2
v_call: TRBV7-6
d_call: TRBD1
clone_size: many
cdr3_nt: TGTGCCAGCAGCTTAGGGGGGGACAGGGAGCAACTCGGCTACACCTTC
cdr3_aa: CASSLGGDREQLGYTF

j_call: TRBJ1-6
v_call: TRBV4-3
d_call: TRBD1
clone_size: many
cdr3_nt: TGCGCCAGCAGCCAACACTTACGACAGGGTACGGGTAGATCACCCCTCCACTTT
cdr3_aa: CASSQHLRQGTGRSPLHF

j_call: TRBJ2-7
v_call: TRBV20-1
d_call: TRBD1
clone_size: many
cdr3_nt: TGCAGTGCCCGAGGCAGGGGGCAGGCCGAGCAGTACTTC
cdr3_aa: CSARGRGQAEQYF

j_call: TRBJ2-1
v_call: TRBV5-1
d_call: -
clone_size: many
cdr3_nt: TGCGCCAGCACCTTCGGGCTAGTACCCAATGAGCAGTTCTTC
cdr3_aa: CASTFGLVPNEQFF